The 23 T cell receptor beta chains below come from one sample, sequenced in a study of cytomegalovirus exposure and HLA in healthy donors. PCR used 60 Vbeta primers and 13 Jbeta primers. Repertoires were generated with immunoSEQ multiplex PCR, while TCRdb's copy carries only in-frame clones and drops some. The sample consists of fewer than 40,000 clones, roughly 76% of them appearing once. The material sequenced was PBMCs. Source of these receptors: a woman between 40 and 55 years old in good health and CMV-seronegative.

The CDR3 DNA sequence: TGTGCCAGCAGCTTCGAATCGGGGGGGAGTTATGGCTACACCTTC. This encodes CASSFESGGSYGYTF. The chain recombines TRBV7-9 with TRBJ1-2; D is perhaps TRBD1 (5 bases). Germline CDR1 reads SEHNR; CDR2 reads FQNEAQ (reference sequence). The CDR3 totals 15 residues. V dropped 3 bases and J dropped 5 bases, with 16 bases sitting between them.

The CDR3 loop is CASSESGTGGDEQYF. In nucleotides, the CDR3 is TGTGCCAGCAGTGAATCTGGGACAGGGGGTGACGAGCAGTACTTC. The rearrangement uses TRBV25-1 and TRBJ2-7, with TRBD1 matching over 11 bases. The germline V gene encodes CDR1 MGHDK and CDR2 SYGVNS. The CDR3 sequence is 15 residues long. Losses at the gene ends were 1 base for V and 5 bases for J; bases not matched to a gene: 4.

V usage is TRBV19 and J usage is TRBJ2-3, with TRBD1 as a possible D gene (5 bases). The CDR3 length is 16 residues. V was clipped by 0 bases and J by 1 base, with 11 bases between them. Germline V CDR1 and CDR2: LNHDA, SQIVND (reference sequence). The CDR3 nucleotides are TGTGCCAGTAGTATAGAGAAGGGGCCCGGCACAGATACGCAGTATTTT. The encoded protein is CASSIEKGPGTDTQYF.

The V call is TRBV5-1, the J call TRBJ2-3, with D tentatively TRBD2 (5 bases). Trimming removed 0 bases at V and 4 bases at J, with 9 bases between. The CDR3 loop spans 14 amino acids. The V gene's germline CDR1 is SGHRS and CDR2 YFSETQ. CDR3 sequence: CASSLDGVSDTQYF. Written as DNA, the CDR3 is TGCGCCAGCAGCTTGGACGGGGTATCAGATACGCAGTATTTT.

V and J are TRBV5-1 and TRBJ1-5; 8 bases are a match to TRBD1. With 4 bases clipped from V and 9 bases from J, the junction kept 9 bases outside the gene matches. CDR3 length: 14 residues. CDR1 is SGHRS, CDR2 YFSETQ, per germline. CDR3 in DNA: TGCGCCAGCAGCCCAGGACAGGGATCAGGGCCCCAGCATTTT. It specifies CASSPGQGSGPQHF.

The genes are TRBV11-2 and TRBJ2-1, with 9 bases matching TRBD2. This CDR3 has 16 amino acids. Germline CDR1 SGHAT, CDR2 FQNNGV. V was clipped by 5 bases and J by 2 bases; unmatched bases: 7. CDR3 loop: CASSAHGLATYNEQFF. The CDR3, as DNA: TGTGCCAGCAGCGCTCATGGACTAGCGACCTACAATGAGCAGTTCTTC.

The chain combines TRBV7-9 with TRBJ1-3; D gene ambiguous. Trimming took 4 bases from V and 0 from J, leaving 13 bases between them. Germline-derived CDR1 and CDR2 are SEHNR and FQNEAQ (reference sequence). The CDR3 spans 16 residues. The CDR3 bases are TGTGCCAGCAGCTCCATCGGGTCGGGCTCTGGAAACACCATATATTTT. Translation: CASSSIGSGSGNTIYF.

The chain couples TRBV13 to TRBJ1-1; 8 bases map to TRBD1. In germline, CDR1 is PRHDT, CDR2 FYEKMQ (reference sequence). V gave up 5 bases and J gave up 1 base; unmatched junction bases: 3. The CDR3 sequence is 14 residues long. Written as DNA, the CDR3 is TGTGCCAGCAGCACCGGGACAGGGAACACTGAAGCTTTCTTT. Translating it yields CASSTGTGNTEAFF.

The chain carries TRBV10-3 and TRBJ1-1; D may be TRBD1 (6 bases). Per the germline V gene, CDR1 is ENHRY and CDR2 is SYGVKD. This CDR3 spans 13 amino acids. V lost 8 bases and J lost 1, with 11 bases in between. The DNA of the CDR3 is TGTGCCATCCGCCCGACAGGGAACACTGAAGCTTTCTTT. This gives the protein CAIRPTGNTEAFF.

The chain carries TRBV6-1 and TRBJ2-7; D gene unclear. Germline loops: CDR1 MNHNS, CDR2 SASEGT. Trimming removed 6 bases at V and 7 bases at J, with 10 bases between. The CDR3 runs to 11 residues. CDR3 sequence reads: CASSAPREQYF. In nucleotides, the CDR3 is TGTGCCAGCAGCGCCCCCAGGGAGCAGTACTTC.

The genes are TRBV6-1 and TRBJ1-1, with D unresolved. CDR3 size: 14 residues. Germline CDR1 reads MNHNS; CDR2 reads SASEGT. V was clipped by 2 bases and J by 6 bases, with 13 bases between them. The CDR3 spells CASSEPGRQPEAFF. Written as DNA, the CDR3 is TGTGCCAGCAGTGAACCTGGCAGGCAACCTGAAGCTTTCTTT.

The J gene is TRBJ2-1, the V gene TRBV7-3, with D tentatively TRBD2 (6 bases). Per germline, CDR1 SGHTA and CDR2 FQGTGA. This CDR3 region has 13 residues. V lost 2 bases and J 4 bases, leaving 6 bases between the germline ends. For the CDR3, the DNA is TGTGCCAGCAGCTTAGGGACTTACAATGAGCAGTTCTTC. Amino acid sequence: CASSLGTYNEQFF. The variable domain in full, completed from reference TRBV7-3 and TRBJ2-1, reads GAGVSQTPSNKVTEKGKYVELRCDPISGHTALYWYRQSLGQGPEFLIYFQGTGAADDSGLPNDRFFAVRPEGSVSTLKIQRTERGDSAVYLCASSLGTYNEQFFGPGTRLTVL.

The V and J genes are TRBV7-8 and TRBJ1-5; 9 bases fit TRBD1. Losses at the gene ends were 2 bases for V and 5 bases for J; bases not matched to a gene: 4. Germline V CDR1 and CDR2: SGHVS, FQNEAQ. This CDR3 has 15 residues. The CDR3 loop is CASSLYRGRDQPQHF. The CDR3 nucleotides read TGTGCCAGCAGCTTATACAGGGGGCGCGATCAGCCCCAGCATTTT.

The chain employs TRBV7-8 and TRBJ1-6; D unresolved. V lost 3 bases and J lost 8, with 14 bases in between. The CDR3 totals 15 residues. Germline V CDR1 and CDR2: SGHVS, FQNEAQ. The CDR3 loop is CASSLTPGMDSPLHF. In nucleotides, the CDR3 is TGTGCCAGCAGCTTGACCCCGGGAATGGATTCACCCCTCCACTTT.

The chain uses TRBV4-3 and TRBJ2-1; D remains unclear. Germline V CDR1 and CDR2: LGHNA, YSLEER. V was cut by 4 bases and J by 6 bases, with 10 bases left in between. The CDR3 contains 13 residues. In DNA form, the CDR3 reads TGCGCCAGCAGCCTCACGGGTGTCAATGAGCAGTTCTTC. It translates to CASSLTGVNEQFF.

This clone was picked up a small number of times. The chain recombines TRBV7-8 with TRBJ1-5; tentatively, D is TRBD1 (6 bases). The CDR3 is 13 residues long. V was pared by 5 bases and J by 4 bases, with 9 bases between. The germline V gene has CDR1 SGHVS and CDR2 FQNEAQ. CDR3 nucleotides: TGTGCCAGCAGCCTACAGGGAAATCAGCCCCAGCATTTT. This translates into CASSLQGNQPQHF.

Here the CDR3 reads CASSEPRVGRRAFF. The CDR3 DNA reads as TGTGCCAGCAGTGAACCCAGAGTGGGTCGGAGAGCTTTCTTT. The rearrangement joins TRBV6-1 to TRBJ1-1; D remains ambiguous. Trimming pared 2 bases from V and 10 bases from J, leaving 17 bases between. The CDR3 runs 14 residues. The V gene's germline CDR1 is MNHNS and CDR2 SASEGT.

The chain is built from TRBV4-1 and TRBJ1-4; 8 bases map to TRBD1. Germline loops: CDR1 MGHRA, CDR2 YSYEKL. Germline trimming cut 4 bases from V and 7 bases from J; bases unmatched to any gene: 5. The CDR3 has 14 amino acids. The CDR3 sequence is CASSLGTGFEKLFF. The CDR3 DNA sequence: TGCGCCAGCAGCCTTGGGACAGGCTTTGAAAAACTGTTTTTT.

This chain's CDR3 is CASSLASYYEQYV. The CDR3 DNA reads as TGTGCCAGCAGCTTAGCTAGTTACTACGAGCAGTACGTC. The chain uses TRBV13 and TRBJ2-7, with unresolved D. The length of the CDR3 is 13 residues. The ends were cut back, 1 base at V and 3 bases at J, with 7 bases in the middle. Germline assignment: CDR1 PRHDT and CDR2 FYEKMQ (reference sequence).

The CDR3: CATQDRGRNGELFF. The CDR3 coding sequence is TGTGCCACCCAAGACAGGGGGCGCAACGGGGAGCTGTTTTTT. The V gene is TRBV10-3, the J gene TRBJ2-2; 10 nucleotides match TRBD1. The CDR3 is made up of 14 amino acids. Trimming at V came to 10 bases and at J to 7 bases, leaving 9 bases not matched to a gene. Germline CDR1 and CDR2: ENHRY and SYGVKD.

The CDR3 here is CASSSGGAFVHEQFF. CDR3 nucleotide sequence: TGTGCCAGCAGCTCCGGGGGGGCCTTTGTCCATGAGCAGTTCTTC. The rearrangement uses TRBV7-2 and TRBJ2-1, with TRBD2 matching 8 bases. The CDR3 loop spans 15 amino acids. CDR1 SGHTA and CDR2 FQGNSA come from the germline V gene. The junction had 10 bases not matched to a gene; V was cut back by 4 bases and J by 8 bases.

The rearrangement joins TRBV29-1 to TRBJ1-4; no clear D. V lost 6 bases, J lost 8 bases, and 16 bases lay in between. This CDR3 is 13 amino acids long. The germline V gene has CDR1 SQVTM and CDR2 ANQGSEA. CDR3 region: CSVSVSPGEKLFF. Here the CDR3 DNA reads TGCAGCGTAAGCGTATCCCCTGGGGAAAAACTGTTTTTT.

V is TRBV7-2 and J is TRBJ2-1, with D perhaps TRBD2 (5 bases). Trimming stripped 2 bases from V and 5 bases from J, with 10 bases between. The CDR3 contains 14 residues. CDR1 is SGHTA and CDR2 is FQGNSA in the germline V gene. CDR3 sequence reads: CASSLNSGNNEQFF. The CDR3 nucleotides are TGTGCCAGCAGCTTAAACAGCGGTAACAATGAGCAGTTCTTC.